These T cell receptor beta chains were read from a single sample in a study of metastatic and nonmetastatic thyroid tumors. MiXCR reprocessed the PCR reads for TCRdb. The sample has about 16,000 clones; approximately 30% are singletons. Material: tumor tissue. Receptors were obtained from a male donor with papillary thyroid cancer or a benign thyroid nodule (not recorded which). Some clones in this sample may be carry-over from other donors' samples. The CDR3 runs from the conserved cysteine through the conserved F or W. Each record gives: D gene, V gene, clone size, J gene, CDR3 protein, CDR3 DNA. D genes are given only for firm matches. Clone size is not always given. Where it is, it says once, few, many or a class for expanded clones.

d_gene: .; v_gene: TRBV20-1; abundance: once; j_gene: TRBJ1-1; CDR3aa: CSAPPGASVAFF; CDR3nt: TGCAGTGCTCCTCCGGGGGCTTCGGTAGCTTTCTTT
d_gene: .; v_gene: TRBV5-1; abundance: .; j_gene: TRBJ1-1; CDR3aa: CASSFGGMNTEAFF; CDR3nt: TGCGCCAGCAGCTTCGGAGGAATGAACACTGAAGCTTTCTTT
d_gene: .; v_gene: TRBV12-3/TRBV12-4; abundance: .; j_gene: TRBJ1-1; CDR3aa: CASSPSGEVNTEAFF; CDR3nt: TGTGCCAGCAGTCCGTCAGGGGAGGTGAACACTGAAGCTTTCTTT
d_gene: TRBD2; v_gene: TRBV29-1; abundance: many; j_gene: TRBJ2-2; CDR3aa: CSVRLAGAGTGELFF; CDR3nt: TGCAGCGTCCGACTAGCGGGAGCGGGGACCGGGGAGCTGTTTTTT
d_gene: .; v_gene: TRBV6-2/TRBV6-3; abundance: medium-sized; j_gene: TRBJ2-6; CDR3aa: CASSYSGGTGANVLTF; CDR3nt: TGTGCCAGCAGTTACTCGGGCGGGACTGGGGCCAACGTCCTGACTTTC
d_gene: .; v_gene: TRBV19; abundance: few; j_gene: TRBJ2-7; CDR3aa: CASSITSSSSYEQYF; CDR3nt: TGTGCCAGTAGTATAACTAGCTCGAGCTCCTACGAGCAGTACTTC
d_gene: .; v_gene: TRBV2; abundance: many; j_gene: TRBJ2-3; CDR3aa: CASSGIGDTQYF; CDR3nt: TGTGCCAGCAGCGGAATCGGAGATACGCAGTATTTT
d_gene: TRBD2; v_gene: TRBV6-1; abundance: .; j_gene: TRBJ2-5; CDR3aa: CASYPLAGKETQYF; CDR3nt: TGTGCCAGCTACCCCCTAGCGGGTAAAGAGACCCAGTACTTC
d_gene: TRBD2; v_gene: TRBV3-1; abundance: .; j_gene: TRBJ2-7; CDR3aa: CASSPGGAEGSEQYF; CDR3nt: TGTGCCAGCAGCCCGGGGGGGGCGGAGGGGAGCGAGCAGTACTTC
d_gene: TRBD2; v_gene: TRBV27; abundance: .; j_gene: TRBJ2-1; CDR3aa: CASSSDVRLAGIHEQFF; CDR3nt: TGTGCCAGCAGTTCCGACGTGAGACTAGCGGGAATCCATGAGCAGTTCTTC
d_gene: TRBD1; v_gene: TRBV5-1; abundance: .; j_gene: TRBJ2-7; CDR3aa: CASRSTDRGLEQYF; CDR3nt: TGCGCCAGCAGGAGCACGGACAGGGGGCTCGAGCAGTACTTC
d_gene: TRBD2; v_gene: TRBV24-1; abundance: .; j_gene: TRBJ2-2; CDR3aa: CATSDEGLAGGELFF; CDR3nt: TGTGCCACCAGTGATGAGGGACTAGCTGGAGGGGAGCTGTTTTTT
d_gene: .; v_gene: TRBV4-1; abundance: .; j_gene: TRBJ1-3; CDR3aa: CASSQEDRIGNTIYF; CDR3nt: TGCGCCAGCAGCCAAGAAGACAGAATAGGAAACACCATATATTTT
d_gene: .; v_gene: TRBV28; abundance: .; j_gene: TRBJ1-1; CDR3aa: CASLGGTEAFF; CDR3nt: TGTGCCAGCCTGGGAGGCACTGAAGCTTTCTTT
d_gene: .; v_gene: TRBV7-2; abundance: .; j_gene: TRBJ2-2; CDR3aa: CASSLDWGTGELFF; CDR3nt: TGTGCCAGCAGCTTAGATTGGGGGACCGGGGAGCTGTTTTTT
d_gene: .; v_gene: TRBV6-4; abundance: few; j_gene: TRBJ2-7; CDR3aa: CASSTALRWTDPEQYF; CDR3nt: TGTGCCAGCAGTACCGCATTACGGTGGACAGACCCCGAGCAGTACTTC
d_gene: TRBD2; v_gene: TRBV20-1; abundance: many; j_gene: TRBJ2-1; CDR3aa: CSVPGAGGNSVQFF; CDR3nt: TGCAGTGTACCGGGAGCGGGAGGGAACAGCGTGCAGTTCTTC
d_gene: TRBD2; v_gene: TRBV30; abundance: .; j_gene: TRBJ2-1; CDR3aa: CAWRLAGGNNEQFF; CDR3nt: TGTGCCTGGCGACTAGCGGGAGGCAACAATGAGCAGTTCTTC
d_gene: TRBD1; v_gene: TRBV5-1; abundance: many; j_gene: TRBJ1-6; CDR3aa: CASRQGDSPLHF; CDR3nt: TGCGCCAGTAGACAGGGGGACTCACCCCTCCACTTT
d_gene: .; v_gene: TRBV6-1; abundance: .; j_gene: TRBJ2-7; CDR3aa: CASQLDHEQYF; CDR3nt: TGTGCCAGCCAACTAGACCACGAGCAGTACTTC
d_gene: .; v_gene: TRBV29-1; abundance: many; j_gene: TRBJ2-5; CDR3aa: CSVLVGAQYF; CDR3nt: TGCAGCGTCCTCGTTGGCGCGCAGTACTTC
d_gene: TRBD1; v_gene: TRBV30; abundance: .; j_gene: TRBJ1-3; CDR3aa: CVWGTGGTVNTIYF; CDR3nt: TGTGTCTGGGGTACAGGGGGCACTGTAAACACCATATATTTT
d_gene: .; v_gene: TRBV30; abundance: once; j_gene: TRBJ2-1; CDR3aa: CAWSPGSGSNEQFF; CDR3nt: TGTGCCTGGAGTCCAGGATCGGGGAGCAATGAGCAGTTCTTC
d_gene: TRBD1; v_gene: TRBV24-1; abundance: .; j_gene: TRBJ1-2; CDR3aa: CATSDTGAPYGYTF; CDR3nt: TGTGCCACCAGTGATACAGGGGCTCCCTATGGCTACACCTTC
d_gene: .; v_gene: TRBV10-3; abundance: medium-sized; j_gene: TRBJ2-2; CDR3aa: CAISDLRTRVTGELFF; CDR3nt: TGTGCCATCAGTGACCTGAGGACGAGGGTCACCGGGGAGCTGTTTTTT
d_gene: .; v_gene: TRBV11-1; abundance: once; j_gene: TRBJ2-2; CDR3aa: CASSLSPRSYTGELFF; CDR3nt: TGTGCCAGCAGCTTATCCCCCAGGTCCTACACCGGGGAGCTGTTTTTT
d_gene: .; v_gene: TRBV18; abundance: medium-sized; j_gene: TRBJ1-3; CDR3aa: CASSSDRSSGNTIYF; CDR3nt: TGTGCCAGCTCATCCGACCGGAGCTCTGGAAACACCATATATTTT
d_gene: TRBD1; v_gene: TRBV28; abundance: few; j_gene: TRBJ2-7; CDR3aa: CASSFGGRGREQYF; CDR3nt: TGTGCCAGCAGTTTCGGTGGCAGGGGGCGTGAGCAGTACTTC
d_gene: TRBD1; v_gene: TRBV6-1; abundance: medium-sized; j_gene: TRBJ1-1; CDR3aa: CASSEGPGTVGEAFF; CDR3nt: TGTGCCAGCAGTGAAGGTCCCGGGACAGTGGGTGAAGCTTTCTTT
d_gene: .; v_gene: TRBV24-1; abundance: many; j_gene: TRBJ2-1; CDR3aa: CATSDLRVGSGGYNEQFF; CDR3nt: TGTGCCACCAGTGATTTGAGGGTAGGTAGCGGAGGTTACAATGAGCAGTTCTTC
d_gene: TRBD1; v_gene: TRBV28; abundance: many; j_gene: TRBJ1-2; CDR3aa: CASSTGQGRDGYTF; CDR3nt: TGTGCCAGCAGTACCGGACAGGGAAGGGACGGCTACACCTTC
d_gene: .; v_gene: TRBV11-2; abundance: once; j_gene: TRBJ1-1; CDR3aa: CASSPRTMNTEAFF; CDR3nt: TGTGCCAGCAGCCCGAGGACCATGAACACTGAAGCTTTCTTT
d_gene: .; v_gene: TRBV28; abundance: many; j_gene: TRBJ2-2; CDR3aa: CASSPSSASGELFF; CDR3nt: TGTGCCAGCAGTCCCTCTAGCGCAAGCGGGGAGCTGTTTTTT
d_gene: .; v_gene: TRBV25-1; abundance: .; j_gene: TRBJ2-5; CDR3aa: CASSEFRRQETQYF; CDR3nt: TGTGCCAGCAGTGAATTCAGACGACAAGAGACCCAGTACTTC
d_gene: .; v_gene: TRBV27; abundance: few; j_gene: TRBJ2-2; CDR3aa: CASSYNTVVELFF; CDR3nt: TGTGCCAGCAGTTATAACACCGTCGTGGAGCTGTTTTTT
d_gene: TRBD1; v_gene: TRBV20-1; abundance: .; j_gene: TRBJ2-1; CDR3aa: CSARQGANNEQFF; CDR3nt: TGCAGTGCTCGACAGGGGGCTAACAATGAGCAGTTCTTC
d_gene: .; v_gene: TRBV27; abundance: many; j_gene: TRBJ2-3; CDR3aa: CASSYSGIRPDTQYF; CDR3nt: TGTGCCAGCAGTTATTCAGGGATTCGGCCAGATACGCAGTATTTT
d_gene: TRBD1; v_gene: TRBV7-8; abundance: many; j_gene: TRBJ1-2; CDR3aa: CASSSRDRTNYGYTF; CDR3nt: TGTGCCAGCAGCTCCCGGGACAGGACTAACTATGGCTACACCTTC
d_gene: .; v_gene: TRBV20-1; abundance: medium-sized; j_gene: TRBJ1-6; CDR3aa: CSASNRVNSPLHF; CDR3nt: TGCAGTGCTAGCAACAGGGTAAATTCACCCCTCCACTTT
d_gene: .; v_gene: TRBV6-5; abundance: few; j_gene: TRBJ1-3; CDR3aa: CASSLMSEGSGNTIYF; CDR3nt: TGTGCCAGCAGTTTAATGAGCGAGGGCTCTGGAAACACCATATATTTT
d_gene: .; v_gene: TRBV20-1; abundance: .; j_gene: TRBJ2-7; CDR3aa: CSAWWGTYEQYF; CDR3nt: TGCAGTGCTTGGTGGGGAACCTACGAGCAGTACTTC
d_gene: .; v_gene: TRBV4-2; abundance: medium-sized; j_gene: TRBJ2-5; CDR3aa: CASSLGLNQETQYF; CDR3nt: TGTGCCAGCAGCCTTGGACTAAACCAAGAGACCCAGTACTTC
d_gene: .; v_gene: TRBV27; abundance: .; j_gene: TRBJ1-5; CDR3aa: CASSISQGGGQPQHF; CDR3nt: TGTGCCAGCAGTATCTCCCAGGGTGGAGGACAGCCCCAGCATTTT
d_gene: TRBD2; v_gene: TRBV20-1; abundance: .; j_gene: TRBJ2-7; CDR3aa: CSAGTSGAYEQYF; CDR3nt: TGCAGTGCTGGGACTAGCGGAGCCTACGAGCAGTACTTC
d_gene: TRBD1; v_gene: TRBV20-1; abundance: .; j_gene: TRBJ1-2; CDR3aa: CSARGGTGGRGYTF; CDR3nt: TGCAGTGCTAGAGGGGGGACAGGAGGACGGGGCTACACCTTC
d_gene: TRBD1; v_gene: TRBV11-2; abundance: .; j_gene: TRBJ2-7; CDR3aa: CASSDRGSPYEQYF; CDR3nt: TGTGCCAGCAGCGACAGGGGGTCGCCCTACGAGCAGTACTTC
d_gene: .; v_gene: TRBV20-1; abundance: few; j_gene: TRBJ2-7; CDR3aa: CSARDHGTGRDEQYF; CDR3nt: TGCAGTGCTAGAGACCACGGAACAGGGCGGGACGAGCAGTACTTC
d_gene: .; v_gene: TRBV4-1; abundance: many; j_gene: TRBJ2-5; CDR3aa: CASSQDREEETQYF; CDR3nt: TGCGCCAGCAGCCAAGATAGAGAAGAAGAGACCCAGTACTTC
d_gene: .; v_gene: TRBV25-1; abundance: many; j_gene: TRBJ1-1; CDR3aa: CASSVGTEAFF; CDR3nt: TGTGCCAGCAGTGTAGGGACTGAAGCTTTCTTT
d_gene: .; v_gene: TRBV12-3/TRBV12-4; abundance: few; j_gene: TRBJ2-7; CDR3aa: CASSARDTSYEQYF; CDR3nt: TGTGCCAGCAGTGCCCGGGACACCTCCTACGAGCAGTACTTC